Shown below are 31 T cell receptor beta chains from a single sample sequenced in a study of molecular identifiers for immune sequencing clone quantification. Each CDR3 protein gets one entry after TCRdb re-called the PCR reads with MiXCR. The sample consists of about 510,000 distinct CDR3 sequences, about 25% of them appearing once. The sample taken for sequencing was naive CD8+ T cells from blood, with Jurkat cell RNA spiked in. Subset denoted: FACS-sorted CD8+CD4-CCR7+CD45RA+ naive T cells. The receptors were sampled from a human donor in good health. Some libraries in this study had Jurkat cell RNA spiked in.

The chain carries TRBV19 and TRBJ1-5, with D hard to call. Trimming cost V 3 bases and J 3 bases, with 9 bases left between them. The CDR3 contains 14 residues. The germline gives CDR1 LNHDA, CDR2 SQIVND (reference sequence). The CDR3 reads CASSMWQTNQPQHF. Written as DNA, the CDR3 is TGTGCCAGTAGTATGTGGCAGACCAATCAGCCCCAGCATTTT.

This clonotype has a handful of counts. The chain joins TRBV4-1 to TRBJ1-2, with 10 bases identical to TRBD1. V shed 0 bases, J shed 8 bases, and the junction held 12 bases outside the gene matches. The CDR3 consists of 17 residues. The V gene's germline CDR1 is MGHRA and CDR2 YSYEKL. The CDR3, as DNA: TGCGCCAGCAGCCAAGATCAGTTGAGACAGGGGGCAGGAGGCTACACCTTC. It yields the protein CASSQDQLRQGAGGYTF.

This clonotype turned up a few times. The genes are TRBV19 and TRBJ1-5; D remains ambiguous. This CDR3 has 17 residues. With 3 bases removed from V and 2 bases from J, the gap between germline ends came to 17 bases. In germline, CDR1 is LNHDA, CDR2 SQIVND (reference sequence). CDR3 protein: CASSMGREGIGNQPQHF. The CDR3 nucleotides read TGTGCCAGTAGTATGGGAAGGGAGGGAATCGGCAATCAGCCCCAGCATTTT.

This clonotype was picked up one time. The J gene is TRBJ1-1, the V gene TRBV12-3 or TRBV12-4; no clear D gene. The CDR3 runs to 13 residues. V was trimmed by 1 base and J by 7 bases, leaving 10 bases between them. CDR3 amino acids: CASSLDAVGEAFF. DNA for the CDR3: TGTGCCAGCAGTTTAGACGCGGTGGGTGAAGCTTTCTTT.

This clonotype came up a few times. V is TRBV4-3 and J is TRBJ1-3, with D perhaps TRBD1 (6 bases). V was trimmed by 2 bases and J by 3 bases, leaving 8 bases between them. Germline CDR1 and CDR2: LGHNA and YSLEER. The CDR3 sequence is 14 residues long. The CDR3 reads CASSQNRDGNTIYF. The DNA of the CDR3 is TGCGCCAGCAGCCAAAACAGGGATGGAAACACCATATATTTT.

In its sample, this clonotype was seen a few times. The CDR3 nucleotides are TGTGCCAGCAGTGGGACAGGGCGGGACGTCCATGGCTACACCTTC. Encoded protein: CASSGTGRDVHGYTF. The V call is TRBV2, the J call TRBJ1-2; TRBD1 matches 8 bases. J lost 6 bases, V lost 4 bases, and 10 bases had no gene match. The CDR3 sequence is 15 residues long. The germline V gene encodes CDR1 SNHLY and CDR2 FYNNEI.

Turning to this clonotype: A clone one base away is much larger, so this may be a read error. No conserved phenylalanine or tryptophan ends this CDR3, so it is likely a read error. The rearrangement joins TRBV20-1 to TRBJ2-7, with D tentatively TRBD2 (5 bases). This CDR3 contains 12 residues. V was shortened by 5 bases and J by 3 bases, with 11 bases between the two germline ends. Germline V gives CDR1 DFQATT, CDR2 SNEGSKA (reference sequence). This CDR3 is CSARLNDYEQYL. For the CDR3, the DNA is TGCAGTGCTCGACTAAACGACTACGAGCAGTACTTA.

Here the CDR3 reads CASSENRNMNTEAFF. In DNA form, the CDR3 reads TGTGCCAGCAGCGAAAACAGGAACATGAACACTGAAGCTTTCTTT. The chain links TRBV7-9 to TRBJ1-1; a weak D match, TRBD1 (5 bases). Germline CDR1 and CDR2: SEHNR and FQNEAQ (reference sequence). There are 15 residues in the CDR3. V lost 5 bases to trimming and J lost 0 bases, with 13 bases between them.

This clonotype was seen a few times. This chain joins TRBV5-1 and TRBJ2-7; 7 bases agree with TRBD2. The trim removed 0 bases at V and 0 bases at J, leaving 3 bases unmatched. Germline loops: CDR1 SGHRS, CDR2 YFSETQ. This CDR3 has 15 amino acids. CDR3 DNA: TGCGCCAGCAGCTTGGAACTAGCGCTCTCCTACGAGCAGTACTTC. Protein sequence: CASSLELALSYEQYF.

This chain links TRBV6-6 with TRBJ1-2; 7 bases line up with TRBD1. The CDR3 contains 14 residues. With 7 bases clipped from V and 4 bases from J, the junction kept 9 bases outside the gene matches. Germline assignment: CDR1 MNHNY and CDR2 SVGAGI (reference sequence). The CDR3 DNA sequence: TGTGCCAGCACCTATAACCCAGGGGGCTATGGCTACACCTTC. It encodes CASTYNPGGYGYTF.

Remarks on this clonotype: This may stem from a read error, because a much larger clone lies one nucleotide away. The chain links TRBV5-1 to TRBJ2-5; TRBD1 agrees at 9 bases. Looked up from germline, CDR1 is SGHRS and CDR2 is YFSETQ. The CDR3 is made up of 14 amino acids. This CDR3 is CASSQTGGQESQYF. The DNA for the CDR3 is TGCGCCAGCAGCCAAACAGGGGGCCAAGAGTCCCAGTACTTC.

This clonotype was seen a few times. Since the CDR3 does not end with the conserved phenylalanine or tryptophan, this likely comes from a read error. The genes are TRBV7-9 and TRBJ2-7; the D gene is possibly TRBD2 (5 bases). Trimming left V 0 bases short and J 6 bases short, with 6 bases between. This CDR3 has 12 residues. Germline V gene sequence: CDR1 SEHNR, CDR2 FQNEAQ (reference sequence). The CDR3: CASSLASGEQYS. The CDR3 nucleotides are TGTGCCAGCAGCTTAGCGAGCGGCGAGCAGTACTCC.

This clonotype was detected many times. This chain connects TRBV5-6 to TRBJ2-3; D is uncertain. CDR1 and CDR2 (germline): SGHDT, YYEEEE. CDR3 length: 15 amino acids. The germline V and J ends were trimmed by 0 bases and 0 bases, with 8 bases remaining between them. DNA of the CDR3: TGTGCCAGCAGCTTGGGTCCTTCTAGCACAGATACGCAGTATTTT. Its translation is CASSLGPSSTDTQYF.

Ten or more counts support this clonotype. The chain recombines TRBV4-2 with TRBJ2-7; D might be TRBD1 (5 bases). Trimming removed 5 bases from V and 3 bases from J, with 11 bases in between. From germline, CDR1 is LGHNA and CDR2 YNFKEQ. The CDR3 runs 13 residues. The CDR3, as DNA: TGTGCCAGCAGCGCCCAGGGCTTCTACGAGCAGTACTTC. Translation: CASSAQGFYEQYF.

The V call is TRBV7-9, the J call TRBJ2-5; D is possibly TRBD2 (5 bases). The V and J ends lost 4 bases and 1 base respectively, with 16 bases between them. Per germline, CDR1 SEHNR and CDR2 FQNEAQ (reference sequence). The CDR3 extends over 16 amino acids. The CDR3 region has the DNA TGTGCCAGCAGCTCCTCGGCGGGTGGGATCCAAGAGACCCAGTACTTC. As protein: CASSSSAGGIQETQYF.

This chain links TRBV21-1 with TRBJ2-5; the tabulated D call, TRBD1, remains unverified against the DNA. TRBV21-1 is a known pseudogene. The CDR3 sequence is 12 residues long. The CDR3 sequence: CAALGPKETQYF. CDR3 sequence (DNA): TGTGCCGCATTGGGGCCGAAAGAGACCCAGTACTTC.

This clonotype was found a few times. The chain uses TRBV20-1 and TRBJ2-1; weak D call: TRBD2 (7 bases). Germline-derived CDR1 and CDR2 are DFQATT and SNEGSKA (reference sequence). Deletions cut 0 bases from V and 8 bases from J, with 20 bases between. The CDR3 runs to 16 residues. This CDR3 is CSARDRTGRAVDEQFF. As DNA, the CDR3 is TGCAGTGCTAGAGATAGAACAGGGAGGGCGGTCGATGAGCAGTTCTTC.

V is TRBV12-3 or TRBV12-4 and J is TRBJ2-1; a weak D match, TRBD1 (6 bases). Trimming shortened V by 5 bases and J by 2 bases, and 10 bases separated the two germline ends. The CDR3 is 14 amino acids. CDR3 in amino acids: CASSTTGPYNEQFF. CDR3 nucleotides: TGTGCCAGCAGTACGACAGGACCCTACAATGAGCAGTTCTTC.

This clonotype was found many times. The CDR3 coding sequence is TGTGCCAGCAGCGGGGAGGAAGAGACCCAGTACTTC. It encodes CASSGEEETQYF. The chain couples TRBV7-9 to TRBJ2-5; tentatively, D is TRBD2 (6 bases). The CDR3 runs 12 residues. Looked up from germline, CDR1 is SEHNR and CDR2 is FQNEAQ (reference sequence). The V end was cut by 5 bases, the J end by 3 bases, with 7 bases between.

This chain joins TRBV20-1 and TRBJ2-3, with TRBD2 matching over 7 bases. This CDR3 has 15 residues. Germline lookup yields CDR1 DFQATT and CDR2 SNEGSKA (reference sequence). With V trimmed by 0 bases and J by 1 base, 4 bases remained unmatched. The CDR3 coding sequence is TGCAGTGCTAGAGATTTGAGCGGGGGCACAGATACGCAGTATTTT. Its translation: CSARDLSGGTDTQYF.

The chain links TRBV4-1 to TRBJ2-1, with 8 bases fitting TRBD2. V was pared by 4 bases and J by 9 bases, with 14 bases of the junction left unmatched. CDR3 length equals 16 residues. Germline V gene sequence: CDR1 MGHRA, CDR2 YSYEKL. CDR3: CASSPTGTRENTEQFF. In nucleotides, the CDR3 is TGCGCCAGCAGCCCCACTGGGACTAGGGAGAACACTGAGCAGTTCTTC.

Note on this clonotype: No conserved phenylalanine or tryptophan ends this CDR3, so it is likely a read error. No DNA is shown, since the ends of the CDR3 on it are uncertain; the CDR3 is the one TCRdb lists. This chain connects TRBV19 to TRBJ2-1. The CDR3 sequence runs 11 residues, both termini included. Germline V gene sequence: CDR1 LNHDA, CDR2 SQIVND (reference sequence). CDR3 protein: CASIVGSLKFY.

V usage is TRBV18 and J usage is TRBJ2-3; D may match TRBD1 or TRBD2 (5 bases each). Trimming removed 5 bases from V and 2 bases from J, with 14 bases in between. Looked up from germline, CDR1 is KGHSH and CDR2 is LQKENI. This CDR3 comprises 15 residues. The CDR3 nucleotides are TGTGCCAGCTCAGCATGGGACGGGACCACAGATACGCAGTATTTT. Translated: CASSAWDGTTDTQYF.

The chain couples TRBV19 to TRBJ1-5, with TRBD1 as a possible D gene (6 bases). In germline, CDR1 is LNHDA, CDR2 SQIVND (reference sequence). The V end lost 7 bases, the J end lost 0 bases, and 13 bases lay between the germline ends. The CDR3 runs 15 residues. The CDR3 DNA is TGTGCCAGTACTATGGACAGTTATAGCAATCAGCCCCAGCATTTT. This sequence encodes CASTMDSYSNQPQHF.

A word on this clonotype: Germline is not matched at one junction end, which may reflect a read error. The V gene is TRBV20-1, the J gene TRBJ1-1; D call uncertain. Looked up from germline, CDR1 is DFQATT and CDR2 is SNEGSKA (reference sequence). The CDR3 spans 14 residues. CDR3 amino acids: CSARAASENTEASF. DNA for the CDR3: TGCAGTGCTAGAGCTGCCAGTGAGAACACTGAAGCTTCCTTT.

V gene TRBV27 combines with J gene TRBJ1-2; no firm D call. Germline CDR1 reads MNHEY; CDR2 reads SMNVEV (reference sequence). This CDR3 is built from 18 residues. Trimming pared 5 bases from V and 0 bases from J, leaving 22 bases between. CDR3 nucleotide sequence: TGTGCCAGCAGTGTAAAGAGGGCGGAAAGCCACTCTAACTATGGCTACACCTTC. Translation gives CASSVKRAESHSNYGYTF.

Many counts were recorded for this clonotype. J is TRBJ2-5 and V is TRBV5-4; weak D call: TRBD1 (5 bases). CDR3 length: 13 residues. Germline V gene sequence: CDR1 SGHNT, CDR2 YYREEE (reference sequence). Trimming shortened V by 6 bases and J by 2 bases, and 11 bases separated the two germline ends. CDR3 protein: CASTPDSQETQYF. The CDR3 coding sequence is TGTGCCAGCACCCCTGACAGTCAAGAGACCCAGTACTTC.

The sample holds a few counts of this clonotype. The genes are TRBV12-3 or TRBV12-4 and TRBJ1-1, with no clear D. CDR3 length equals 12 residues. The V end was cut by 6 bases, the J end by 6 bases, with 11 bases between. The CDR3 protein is CASSPLVAEAFF. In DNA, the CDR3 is TGTGCCAGCAGCCCTCTGGTGGCTGAAGCTTTCTTT.

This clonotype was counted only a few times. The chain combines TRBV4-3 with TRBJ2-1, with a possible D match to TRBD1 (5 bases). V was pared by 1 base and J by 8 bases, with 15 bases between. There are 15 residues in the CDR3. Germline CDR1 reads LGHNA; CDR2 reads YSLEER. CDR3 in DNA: TGCGCCAGCAGCCAAGCGGGCAGGGCTGGCGATGAGCAGTTCTTC. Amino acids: CASSQAGRAGDEQFF.

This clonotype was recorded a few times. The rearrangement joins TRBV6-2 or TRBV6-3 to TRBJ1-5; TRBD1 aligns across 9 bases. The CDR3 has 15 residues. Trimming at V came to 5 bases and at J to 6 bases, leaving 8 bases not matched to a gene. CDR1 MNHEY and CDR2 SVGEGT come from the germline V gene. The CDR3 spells CASSADRGGGQPQHF. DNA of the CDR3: TGTGCCAGCAGTGCGGACAGGGGTGGGGGTCAGCCCCAGCATTTT.

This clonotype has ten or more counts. The CDR3 region is CASSHRDRGSDTQYF. For the CDR3, the DNA is TGTGCCAGCAGCCACCGGGACCGTGGGTCAGATACGCAGTATTTT. The chain has TRBV5-4 and TRBJ2-3, with D perhaps given as TRBD1 or TRBD2 (5 bases each). The CDR3 extends over 15 amino acids. V lost 4 bases to trimming and J lost 4 bases, with 16 bases between them. Germline assignment: CDR1 SGHNT and CDR2 YYREEE (reference sequence).